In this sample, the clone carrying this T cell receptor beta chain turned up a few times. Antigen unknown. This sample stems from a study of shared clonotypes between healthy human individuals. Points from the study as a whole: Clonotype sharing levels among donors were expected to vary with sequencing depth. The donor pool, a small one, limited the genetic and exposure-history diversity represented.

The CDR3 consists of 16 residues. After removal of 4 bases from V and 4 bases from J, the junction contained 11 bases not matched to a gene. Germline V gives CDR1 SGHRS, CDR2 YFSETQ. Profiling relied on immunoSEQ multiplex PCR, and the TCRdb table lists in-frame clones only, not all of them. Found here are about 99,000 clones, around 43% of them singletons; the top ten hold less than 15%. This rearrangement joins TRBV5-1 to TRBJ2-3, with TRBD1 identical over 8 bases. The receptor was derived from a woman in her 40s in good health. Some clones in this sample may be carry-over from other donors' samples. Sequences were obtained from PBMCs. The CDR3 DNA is TGCGCCAGCAGCCGAGGACAGGGAAGGGAGTCAGATACGCAGTATTTT. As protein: CASSRGQGRESDTQYF.